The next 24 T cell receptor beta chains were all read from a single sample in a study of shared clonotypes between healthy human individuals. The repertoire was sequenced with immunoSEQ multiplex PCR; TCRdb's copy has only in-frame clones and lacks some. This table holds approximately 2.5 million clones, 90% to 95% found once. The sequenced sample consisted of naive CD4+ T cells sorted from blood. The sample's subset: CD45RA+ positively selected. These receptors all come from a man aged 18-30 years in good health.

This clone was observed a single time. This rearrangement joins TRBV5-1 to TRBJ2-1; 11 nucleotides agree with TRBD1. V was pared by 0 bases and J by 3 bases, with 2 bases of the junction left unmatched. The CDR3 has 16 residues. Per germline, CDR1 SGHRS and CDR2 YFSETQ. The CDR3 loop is CASSLAGTGGYNEQFF. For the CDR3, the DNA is TGCGCCAGCAGCTTGGCCGGGACAGGGGGCTACAATGAGCAGTTCTTC. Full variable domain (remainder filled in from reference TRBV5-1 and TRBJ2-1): KAGVTQTPRYLIKTRGQQVTLSCSPISGHRSVSWYQQTPGQGLQFLFEYFSETQRNKGNFPGRFSGRQFSNSRSEMNVSTLELGDSALYLCASSLAGTGGYNEQFFGPGTRLTVL.

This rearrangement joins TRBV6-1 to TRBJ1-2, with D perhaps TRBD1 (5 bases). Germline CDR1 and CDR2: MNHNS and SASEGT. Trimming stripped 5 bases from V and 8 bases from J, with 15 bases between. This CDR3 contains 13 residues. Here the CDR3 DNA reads TGTGCCAGCAGTCGACAGCCGGTTGAGGGCTACACCTTC. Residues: CASSRQPVEGYTF.

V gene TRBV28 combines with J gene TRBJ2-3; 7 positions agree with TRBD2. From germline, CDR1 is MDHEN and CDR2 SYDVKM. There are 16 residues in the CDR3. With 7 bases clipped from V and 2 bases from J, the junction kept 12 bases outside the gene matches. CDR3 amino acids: CASIQAGQPLTDTQYF. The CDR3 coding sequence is TGTGCCAGCATCCAAGCGGGGCAACCCCTCACAGATACGCAGTATTTT.

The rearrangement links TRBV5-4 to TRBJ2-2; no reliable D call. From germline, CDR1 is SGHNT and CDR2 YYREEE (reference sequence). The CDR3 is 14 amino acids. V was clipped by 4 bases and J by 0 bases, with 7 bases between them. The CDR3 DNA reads TGTGCCAGCAGCGGGGTAGCGAACACCGGGGAGCTGTTTTTT. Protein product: CASSGVANTGELFF.

In nucleotides, the CDR3 is TGTGCCAGCAGTGAACAGGGAGAGGATCAGCCCCAGCATTTT. It specifies CASSEQGEDQPQHF. The V and J genes are TRBV2 and TRBJ1-5; a possible D gene is TRBD1 (5 bases). Per germline, CDR1 SNHLY and CDR2 FYNNEI. V lost 2 bases and J lost 5, with 10 bases in between. The CDR3 extends over 14 amino acids.

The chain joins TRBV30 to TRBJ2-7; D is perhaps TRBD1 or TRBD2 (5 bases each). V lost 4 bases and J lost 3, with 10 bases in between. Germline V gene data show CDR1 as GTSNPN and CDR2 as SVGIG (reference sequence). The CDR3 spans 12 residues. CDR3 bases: TGTGCCTGGAAGAGGGGCCTCTACGAGCAGTACTTC. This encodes CAWKRGLYEQYF.

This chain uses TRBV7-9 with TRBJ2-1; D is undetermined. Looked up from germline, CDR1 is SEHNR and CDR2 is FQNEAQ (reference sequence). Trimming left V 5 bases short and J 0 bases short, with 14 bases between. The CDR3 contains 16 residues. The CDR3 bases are TGTGCCAGCAGCCTCCTTAGCTTGGGCTCCTACAATGAGCAGTTCTTC. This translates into CASSLLSLGSYNEQFF.

The CDR3 sequence: CASSGQGEYSGELFF. CDR3 bases: TGTGCCAGCAGCGGACAGGGGGAATATTCCGGGGAGCTGTTTTTT. The chain carries TRBV9 and TRBJ2-2, with 9 positions matching TRBD1. CDR1 is SGDLS and CDR2 is YYNGEE in the germline V gene. With V trimmed by 3 bases and J by 6 bases, 6 bases remained unmatched. CDR3 length: 15 residues.

The CDR3 spells CASSELGTGTGNEQYF. In DNA, the CDR3 is TGTGCCAGCAGTGAATTGGGGACAGGGACGGGCAACGAGCAGTACTTC. The rearrangement links TRBV25-1 to TRBJ2-7, with 9 bases that match TRBD1. V lost 1 base and J lost 5; bases outside the gene matches: 9. The CDR3 is 16 amino acids. The germline V gene encodes CDR1 MGHDK and CDR2 SYGVNS.

The CDR3 DNA reads TGTGCCAGCAGTTTACGAGGGGCCATAACAGCTTCACCCCTCCACTTT. Protein sequence: CASSLRGAITASPLHF. The V call is TRBV27, the J call TRBJ1-6, with D possibly being TRBD1 (5 bases). The V and J ends lost 2 bases and 9 bases respectively, with 17 bases between them. CDR3 size: 16 residues. Germline V gene lookup returns CDR1 MNHEY and CDR2 SMNVEV (reference sequence).

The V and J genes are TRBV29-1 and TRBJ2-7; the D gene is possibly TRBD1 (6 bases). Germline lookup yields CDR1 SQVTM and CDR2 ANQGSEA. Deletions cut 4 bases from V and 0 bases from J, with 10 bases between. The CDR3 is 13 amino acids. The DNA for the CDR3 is TGCAGCGTTGTGACAGGCTACTCCTACGAGCAGTACTTC. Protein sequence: CSVVTGYSYEQYF.

The chain's CDR3 is CAWSKGGSTDTQYF. The CDR3 nucleotides read TGTGCCTGGAGTAAGGGCGGAAGCACAGATACGCAGTATTTT. The chain joins TRBV30 to TRBJ2-3; no definite D call. CDR3 length: 14 residues. Trimming took 2 bases from V and 0 from J, leaving 9 bases between them. From germline, CDR1 is GTSNPN and CDR2 SVGIG (reference sequence).

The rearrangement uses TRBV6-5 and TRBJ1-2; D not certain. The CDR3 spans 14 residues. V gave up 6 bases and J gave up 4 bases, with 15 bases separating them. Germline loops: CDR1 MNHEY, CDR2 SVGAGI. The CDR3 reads CASRRTDITYGYTF. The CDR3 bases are TGTGCCAGCAGAAGGACGGATATTACCTATGGCTACACCTTC.

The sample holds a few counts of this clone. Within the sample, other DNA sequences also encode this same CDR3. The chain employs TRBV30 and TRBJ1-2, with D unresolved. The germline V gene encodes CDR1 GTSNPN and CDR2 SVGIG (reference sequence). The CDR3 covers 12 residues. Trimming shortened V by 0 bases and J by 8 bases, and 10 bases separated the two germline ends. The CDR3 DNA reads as TGTGCCTGGAGTGTGCTTCCGGGGGGCTACACCTTC. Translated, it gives CAWSVLPGGYTF. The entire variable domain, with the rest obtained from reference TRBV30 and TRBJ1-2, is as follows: SQTIHQWPATLVQPVGSPLSLECTVEGTSNPNLYWYRQAAGRGLQLLFYSVGIGQISSEVPQNLSASRPQDRQFILSSKKLLLSDSGFYLCAWSVLPGGYTFGSGTRLTVV.

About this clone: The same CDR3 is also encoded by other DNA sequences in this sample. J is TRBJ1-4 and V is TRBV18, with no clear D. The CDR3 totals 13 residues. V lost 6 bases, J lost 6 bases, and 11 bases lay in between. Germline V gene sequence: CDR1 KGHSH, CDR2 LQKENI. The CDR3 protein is CASSPSLDEKLFF. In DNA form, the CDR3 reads TGTGCCAGCTCCCCCTCGCTAGATGAAAAACTGTTTTTT.

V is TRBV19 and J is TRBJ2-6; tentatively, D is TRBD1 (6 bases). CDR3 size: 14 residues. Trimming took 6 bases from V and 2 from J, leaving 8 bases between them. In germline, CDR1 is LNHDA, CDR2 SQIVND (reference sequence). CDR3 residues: CASRQGTGANVLTF. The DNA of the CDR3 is TGTGCCAGTAGACAGGGTACTGGGGCCAACGTCCTGACTTTC.

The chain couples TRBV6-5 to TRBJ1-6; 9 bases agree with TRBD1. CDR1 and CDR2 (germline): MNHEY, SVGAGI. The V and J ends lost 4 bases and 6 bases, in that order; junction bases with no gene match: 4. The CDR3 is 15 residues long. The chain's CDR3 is CASSFQDRGNSPLHF. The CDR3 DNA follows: TGTGCCAGCAGTTTCCAGGACAGGGGTAATTCACCCCTCCACTTT.

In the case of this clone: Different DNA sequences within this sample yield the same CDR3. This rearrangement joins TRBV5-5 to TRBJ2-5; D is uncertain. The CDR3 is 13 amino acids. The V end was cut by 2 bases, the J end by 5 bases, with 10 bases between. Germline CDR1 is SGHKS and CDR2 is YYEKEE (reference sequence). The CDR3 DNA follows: TGTGCCAGCAGCTTCTCAGGATCGGAGACCCAGTACTTC. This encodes CASSFSGSETQYF.

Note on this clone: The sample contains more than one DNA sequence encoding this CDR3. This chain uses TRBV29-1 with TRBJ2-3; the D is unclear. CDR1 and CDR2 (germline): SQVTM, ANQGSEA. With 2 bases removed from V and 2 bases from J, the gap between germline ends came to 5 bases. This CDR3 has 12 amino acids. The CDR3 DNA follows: TGCAGCGTTGAACCCAACACAGATACGCAGTATTTT. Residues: CSVEPNTDTQYF.

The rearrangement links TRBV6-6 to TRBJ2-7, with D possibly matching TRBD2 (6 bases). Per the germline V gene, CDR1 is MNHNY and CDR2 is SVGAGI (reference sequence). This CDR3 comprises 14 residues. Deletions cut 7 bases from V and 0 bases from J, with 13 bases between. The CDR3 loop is CASTKEGYSYEQYF. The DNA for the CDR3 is TGTGCCAGCACCAAGGAGGGATACTCCTACGAGCAGTACTTC.

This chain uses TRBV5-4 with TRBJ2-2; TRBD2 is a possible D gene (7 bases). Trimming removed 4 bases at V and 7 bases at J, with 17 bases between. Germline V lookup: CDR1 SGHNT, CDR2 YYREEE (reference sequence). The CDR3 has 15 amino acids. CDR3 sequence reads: CASSPSFRGGGELFF. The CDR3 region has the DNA TGTGCCAGCAGCCCTAGTTTTAGGGGGGGCGGGGAGCTGTTTTTT.

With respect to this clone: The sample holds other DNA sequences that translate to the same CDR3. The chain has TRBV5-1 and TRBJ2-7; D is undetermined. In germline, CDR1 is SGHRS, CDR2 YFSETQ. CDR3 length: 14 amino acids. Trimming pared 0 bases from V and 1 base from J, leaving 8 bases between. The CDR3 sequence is CASSLVSQSYEQYF. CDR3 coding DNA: TGCGCCAGCAGCTTGGTTTCCCAATCCTACGAGCAGTACTTC.

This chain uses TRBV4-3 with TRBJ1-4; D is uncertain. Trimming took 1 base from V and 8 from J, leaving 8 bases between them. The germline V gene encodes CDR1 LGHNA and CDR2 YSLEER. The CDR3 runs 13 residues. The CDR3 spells CASSQGPMEKLFF. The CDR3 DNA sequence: TGCGCCAGCAGCCAAGGTCCCATGGAAAAACTGTTTTTT.

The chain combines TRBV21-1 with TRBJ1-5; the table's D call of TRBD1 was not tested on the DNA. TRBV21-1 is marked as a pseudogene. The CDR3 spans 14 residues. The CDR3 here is CASSSDRGSQPQHF. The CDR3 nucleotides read TGTGCCAGCAGCTCGGACAGGGGAAGTCAGCCCCAGCATTTT.